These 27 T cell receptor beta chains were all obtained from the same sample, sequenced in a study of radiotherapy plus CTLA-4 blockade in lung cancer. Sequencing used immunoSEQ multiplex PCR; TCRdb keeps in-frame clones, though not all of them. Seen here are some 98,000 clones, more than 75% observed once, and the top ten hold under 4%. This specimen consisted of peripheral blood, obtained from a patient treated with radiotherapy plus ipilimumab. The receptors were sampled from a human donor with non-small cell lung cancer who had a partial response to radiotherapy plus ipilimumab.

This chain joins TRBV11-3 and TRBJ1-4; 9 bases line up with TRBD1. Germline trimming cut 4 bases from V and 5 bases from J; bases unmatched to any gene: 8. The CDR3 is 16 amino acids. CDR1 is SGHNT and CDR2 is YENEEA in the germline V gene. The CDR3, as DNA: TGTGCCAGCAGCTGGGGTTACGGGACAGGGAATGAAAAACTGTTTTTT. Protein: CASSWGYGTGNEKLFF.

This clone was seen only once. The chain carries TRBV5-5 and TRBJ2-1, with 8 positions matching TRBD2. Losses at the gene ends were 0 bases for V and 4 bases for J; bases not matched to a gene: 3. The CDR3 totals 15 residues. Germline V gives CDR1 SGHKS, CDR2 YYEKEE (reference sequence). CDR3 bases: TGTGCCAGCAGCTTGGGGGCTAGCGGGTACAATGAGCAGTTCTTC. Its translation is CASSLGASGYNEQFF.

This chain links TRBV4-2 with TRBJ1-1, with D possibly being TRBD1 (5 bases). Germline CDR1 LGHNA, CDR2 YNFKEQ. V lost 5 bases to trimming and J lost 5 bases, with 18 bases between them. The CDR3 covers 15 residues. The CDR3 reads CASSSRQPVGTEAFF. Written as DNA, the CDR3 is TGTGCCAGCAGCTCCCGACAGCCCGTGGGGACTGAAGCTTTCTTT.

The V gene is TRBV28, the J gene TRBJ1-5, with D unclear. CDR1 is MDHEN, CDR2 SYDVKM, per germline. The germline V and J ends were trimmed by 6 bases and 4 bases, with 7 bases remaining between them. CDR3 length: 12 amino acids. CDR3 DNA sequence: TGTGCCAGCAGGGTAGATAATCAGCCCCAGCATTTT. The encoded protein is CASRVDNQPQHF.

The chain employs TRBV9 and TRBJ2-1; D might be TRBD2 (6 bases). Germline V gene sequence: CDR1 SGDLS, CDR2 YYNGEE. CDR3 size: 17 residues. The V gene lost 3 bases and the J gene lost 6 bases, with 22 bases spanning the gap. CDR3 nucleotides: TGTGCCAGCAGCGCCCGACTCAGCGGGTGGACTACCAATGAGCAGTTCTTC. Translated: CASSARLSGWTTNEQFF.

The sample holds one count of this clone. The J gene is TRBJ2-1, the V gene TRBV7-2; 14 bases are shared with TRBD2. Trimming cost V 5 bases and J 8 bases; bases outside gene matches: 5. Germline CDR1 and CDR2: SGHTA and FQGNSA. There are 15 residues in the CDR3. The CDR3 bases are TGTGCCAGCAGCCTCGGACTAGCGGGAGGCGATGAGCAGTTCTTC. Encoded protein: CASSLGLAGGDEQFF.

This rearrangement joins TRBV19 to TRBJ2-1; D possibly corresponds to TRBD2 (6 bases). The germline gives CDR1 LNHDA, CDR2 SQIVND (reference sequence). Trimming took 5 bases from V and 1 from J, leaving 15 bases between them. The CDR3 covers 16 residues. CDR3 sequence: CASSPGSGSSYNEQFF. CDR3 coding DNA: TGTGCCAGTAGTCCCGGTAGCGGCTCTTCCTACAATGAGCAGTTCTTC.

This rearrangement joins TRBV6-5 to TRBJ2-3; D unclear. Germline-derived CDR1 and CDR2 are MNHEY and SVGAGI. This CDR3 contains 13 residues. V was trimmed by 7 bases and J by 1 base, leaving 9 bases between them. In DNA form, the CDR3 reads TGTGCCAGCAACGAGCCACGCACAGATACGCAGTATTTT. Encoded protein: CASNEPRTDTQYF.

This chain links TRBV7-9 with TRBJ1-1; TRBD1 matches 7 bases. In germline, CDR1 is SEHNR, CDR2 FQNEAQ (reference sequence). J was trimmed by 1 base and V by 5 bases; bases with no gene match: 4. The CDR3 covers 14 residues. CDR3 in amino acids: CASSATGANTEAFF. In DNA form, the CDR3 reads TGTGCCAGCAGCGCTACAGGGGCGAACACTGAAGCTTTCTTT. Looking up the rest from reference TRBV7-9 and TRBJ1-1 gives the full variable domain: DTGVSQNPRHKITKRGQNVTFRCDPISEHNRLYWYRQTLGQGPEFLTYFQNEAQLEKSRLLSDRFSAERPKGSFSTLEIQRTEQGDSAMYLCASSATGANTEAFFGQGTRLTVV.

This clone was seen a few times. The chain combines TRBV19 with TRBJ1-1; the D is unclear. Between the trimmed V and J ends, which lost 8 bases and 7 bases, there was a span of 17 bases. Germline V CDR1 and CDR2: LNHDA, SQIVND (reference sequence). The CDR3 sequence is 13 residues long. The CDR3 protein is CASSFGVISEAFF. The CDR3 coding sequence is TGTGCCAGTTCCTTTGGAGTCATCAGTGAAGCTTTCTTT.

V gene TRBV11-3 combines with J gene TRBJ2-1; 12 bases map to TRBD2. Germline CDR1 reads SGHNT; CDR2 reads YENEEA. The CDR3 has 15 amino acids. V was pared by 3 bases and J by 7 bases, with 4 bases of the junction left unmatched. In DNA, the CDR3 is TGTGCCAGCAGCTTCGGGACTAGCGGGTTTAATGAGCAGTTCTTC. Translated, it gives CASSFGTSGFNEQFF.

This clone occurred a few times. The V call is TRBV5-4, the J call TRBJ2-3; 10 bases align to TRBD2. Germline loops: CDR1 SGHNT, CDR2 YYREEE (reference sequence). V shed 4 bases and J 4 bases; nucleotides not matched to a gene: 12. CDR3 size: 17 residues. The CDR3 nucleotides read TGTGCCAGCAGCCCCCTCCGTCGGACTAGCGGCGCAGATACGCAGTATTTT. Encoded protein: CASSPLRRTSGADTQYF.

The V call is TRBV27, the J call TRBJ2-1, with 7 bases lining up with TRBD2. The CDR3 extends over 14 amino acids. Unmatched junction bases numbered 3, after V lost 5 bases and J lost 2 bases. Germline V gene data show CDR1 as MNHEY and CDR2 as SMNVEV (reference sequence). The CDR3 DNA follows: TGTGCCAGCAGTCTTGGGGGGGCCTACAATGAGCAGTTCTTC. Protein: CASSLGGAYNEQFF.

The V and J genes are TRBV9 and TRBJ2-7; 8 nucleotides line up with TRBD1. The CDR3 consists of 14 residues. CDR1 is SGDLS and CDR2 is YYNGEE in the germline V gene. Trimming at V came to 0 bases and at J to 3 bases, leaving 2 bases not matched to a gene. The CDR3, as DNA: TGTGCCAGCAGCGTAGAAGGACAGGGCTACGAGCAGTACTTC. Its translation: CASSVEGQGYEQYF.

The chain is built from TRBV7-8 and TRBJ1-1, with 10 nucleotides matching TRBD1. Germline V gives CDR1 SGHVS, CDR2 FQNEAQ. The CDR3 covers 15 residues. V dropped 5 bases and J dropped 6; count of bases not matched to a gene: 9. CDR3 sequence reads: CASSPRTGGNPEAFF. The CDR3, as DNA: TGTGCCAGCAGCCCTCGGACAGGGGGAAACCCTGAAGCTTTCTTT.

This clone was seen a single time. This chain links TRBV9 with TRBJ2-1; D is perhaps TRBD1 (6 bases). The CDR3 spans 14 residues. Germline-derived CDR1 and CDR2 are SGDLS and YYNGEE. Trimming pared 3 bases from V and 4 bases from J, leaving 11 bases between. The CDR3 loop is CASSARDTYNEQFF. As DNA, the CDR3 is TGTGCCAGCAGCGCCCGGGACACTTACAATGAGCAGTTCTTC. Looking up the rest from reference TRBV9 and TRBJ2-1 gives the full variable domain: DSGVTQTPKHLITATGQRVTLRCSPRSGDLSVYWYQQSLDQGLQFLIQYYNGEERAKGNILERFSAQQFPDLHSELNLSSLELGDSALYFCASSARDTYNEQFFGPGTRLTVL.

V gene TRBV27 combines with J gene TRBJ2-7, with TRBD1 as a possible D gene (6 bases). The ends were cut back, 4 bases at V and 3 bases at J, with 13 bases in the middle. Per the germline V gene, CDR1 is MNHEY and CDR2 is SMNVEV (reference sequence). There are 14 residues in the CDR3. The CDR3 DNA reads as TGTGCCAGCAGTTCCCGGGACAAGGGCTACGAGCAGTACTTC. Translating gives CASSSRDKGYEQYF.

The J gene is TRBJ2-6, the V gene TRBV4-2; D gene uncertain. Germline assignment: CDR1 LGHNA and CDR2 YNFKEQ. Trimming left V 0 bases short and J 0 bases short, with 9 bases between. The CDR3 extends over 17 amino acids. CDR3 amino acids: CASSQDNRHSGANVLTF. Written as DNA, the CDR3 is TGTGCCAGCAGCCAAGATAACAGACACTCTGGGGCCAACGTCCTGACTTTC.

CDR3 loop: CASSPSGNEQFF. CDR3 DNA: TGTGCCAGCTCACCTTCGGGCAATGAGCAGTTCTTC. This sequence joins TRBV18 and TRBJ2-1; D is unclear. Trimming removed 3 bases from V and 6 bases from J, with 6 bases in between. The germline CDR1 and CDR2 sequences are KGHSH and LQKENI. This CDR3 has 12 amino acids.

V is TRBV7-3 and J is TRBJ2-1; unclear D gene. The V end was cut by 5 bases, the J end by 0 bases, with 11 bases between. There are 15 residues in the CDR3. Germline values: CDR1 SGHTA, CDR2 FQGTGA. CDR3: CASSPDRSSYNEQFF. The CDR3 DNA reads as TGTGCCAGCAGCCCAGATCGGAGCTCCTACAATGAGCAGTTCTTC. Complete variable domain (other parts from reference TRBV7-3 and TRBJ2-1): GAGVSQTPSNKVTEKGKYVELRCDPISGHTALYWYRQSLGQGPEFLIYFQGTGAADDSGLPNDRFFAVRPEGSVSTLKIQRTERGDSAVYLCASSPDRSSYNEQFFGPGTRLTVL.

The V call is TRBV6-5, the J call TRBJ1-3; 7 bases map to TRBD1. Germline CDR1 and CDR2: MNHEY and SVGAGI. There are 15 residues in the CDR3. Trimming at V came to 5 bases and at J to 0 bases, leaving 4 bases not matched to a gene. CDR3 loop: CASSPDRFSGNTIYF. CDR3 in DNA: TGTGCCAGCAGTCCGGACAGGTTCTCTGGAAACACCATATATTTT.

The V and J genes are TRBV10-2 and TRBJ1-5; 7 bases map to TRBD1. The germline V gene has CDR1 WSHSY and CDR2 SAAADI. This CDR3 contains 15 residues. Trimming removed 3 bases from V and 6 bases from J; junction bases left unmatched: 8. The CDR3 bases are TGCGCCAGCAGTGACCAGAGACAGGGAAGTCAGCCCCAGCATTTT. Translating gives CASSDQRQGSQPQHF.

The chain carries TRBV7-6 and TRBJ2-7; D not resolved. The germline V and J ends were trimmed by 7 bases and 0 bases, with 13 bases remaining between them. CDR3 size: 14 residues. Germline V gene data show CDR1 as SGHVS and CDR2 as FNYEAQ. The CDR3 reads CASTRLVSSYEQYF. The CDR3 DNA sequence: TGTGCCAGCACCCGACTTGTGAGCTCCTACGAGCAGTACTTC.

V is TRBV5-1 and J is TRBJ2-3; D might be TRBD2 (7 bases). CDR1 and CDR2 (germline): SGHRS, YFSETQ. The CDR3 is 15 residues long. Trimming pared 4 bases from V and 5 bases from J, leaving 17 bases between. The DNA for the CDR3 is TGCGCCAGCAGCGGCACGGGGGGCGTCGGAGATACGCAGTATTTT. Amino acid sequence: CASSGTGGVGDTQYF.

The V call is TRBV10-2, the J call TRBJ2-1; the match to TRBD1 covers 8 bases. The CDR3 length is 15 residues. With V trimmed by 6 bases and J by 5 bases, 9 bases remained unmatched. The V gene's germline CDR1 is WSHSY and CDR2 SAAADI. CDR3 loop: CASRTGQDPNNEQFF. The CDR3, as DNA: TGCGCCAGCAGAACGGGACAGGATCCCAACAATGAGCAGTTCTTC.

The CDR3 sequence is CAWKEMTGSGNTIYF. The CDR3 DNA follows: TGTGCCTGGAAAGAAATGACAGGGTCTGGAAACACCATATATTTT. The chain has TRBV30 and TRBJ1-3; 7 bases map to TRBD1. The germline V gene has CDR1 GTSNPN and CDR2 SVGIG (reference sequence). V lost 4 bases, J lost 1 base, and 7 bases stayed unmatched. The CDR3 runs 15 residues.

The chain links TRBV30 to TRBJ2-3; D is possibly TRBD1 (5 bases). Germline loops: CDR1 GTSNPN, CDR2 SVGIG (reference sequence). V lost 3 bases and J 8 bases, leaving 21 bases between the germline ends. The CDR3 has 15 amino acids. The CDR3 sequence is CAWRAAGPFFSTQYF. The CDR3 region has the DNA TGTGCCTGGAGGGCGGCAGGGCCTTTCTTTAGTACGCAGTATTTT.